This T cell receptor beta chain was profiled in a study of blood T cell repertoires in COVID-19. The method was immunoSEQ multiplex PCR; TCRdb's version includes in-frame clones alone and lacks a portion of them. The table has more than 250,000 clones, approximately 86% seen once. Cohort 3 recovery required two negative PCRs, clearance, or symptom resolution. The sample was PBMCs or T cells enriched from blood (not recorded which). This sequence was found in a woman aged 18-35 years who had recovered from COVID-19.

The CDR3 loop is CASSQDLPGGLSLQPQHF. The CDR3 nucleotides are TGTGCCAGCAGCCAAGATCTTCCAGGTGGGCTTTCTCTCCAGCCCCAGCATTTT. The V and J genes are TRBV3-1 (or the pseudogene TRBV3-2) and TRBJ1-5; no reliable D call. There are 18 residues in the CDR3. The germline CDR1 and CDR2 sequences are LGHDT and YNNKEL (reference sequence). The V end lost 0 bases, the J end lost 7 bases, and 22 bases lay between the germline ends.